A single sample gave rise to the 28 T cell receptor beta chains below, sequenced in a study of shared clonotypes between healthy human individuals. The repertoire was sequenced with immunoSEQ multiplex PCR; TCRdb's copy has only in-frame clones and lacks some. Of 2 million to 2.5 million clones listed, just over 90% were seen once; the top ten hold about 0.37%. Sequencing was carried out using naive CD4+ T cells from PBMCs. Described subset: CD45RA+ positively selected. The origin of the receptors is a man in his late teens or twenties in good health. Some clones in this sample may be carry-over from other donors' samples.

Of note for this clone: Different DNA sequences within this sample yield the same CDR3. The V gene is TRBV7-3, the J gene TRBJ2-5; D ambiguous. The CDR3 consists of 13 residues. In germline, CDR1 is SGHTA, CDR2 FQGTGA. The V and J ends lost 3 bases and 1 base respectively, with 6 bases between them. This CDR3 reads CASSFSAQETQYF. CDR3 nucleotide sequence: TGTGCCAGCAGCTTCTCAGCCCAAGAGACCCAGTACTTC.

The chain is built from TRBV7-9 and TRBJ1-2; no reliable D call. The germline CDR1 and CDR2 sequences are SEHNR and FQNEAQ (reference sequence). The ends were cut back, 7 bases at V and 8 bases at J, with 14 bases in the middle. The CDR3 contains 12 residues. CDR3 sequence reads: CASNNWGMGYTF. The CDR3 coding sequence is TGTGCCAGCAACAATTGGGGTATGGGCTACACCTTC.

V gene TRBV7-9 combines with J gene TRBJ1-1; D uncertain. Germline V gene lookup returns CDR1 SEHNR and CDR2 FQNEAQ (reference sequence). The germline V and J ends were trimmed by 2 bases and 0 bases, with 13 bases remaining between them. This CDR3 has 16 residues. The CDR3 loop is CASSLRGEVMNTEAFF. The CDR3 DNA reads as TGTGCCAGCAGCTTACGCGGGGAGGTTATGAACACTGAAGCTTTCTTT. The whole variable domain, filled in from reference TRBV7-9 and TRBJ1-1, reads DTGVSQNPRHKITKRGQNVTFRCDPISEHNRLYWYRQTLGQGPEFLTYFQNEAQLEKSRLLSDRFSAERPKGSFSTLEIQRTEQGDSAMYLCASSLRGEVMNTEAFFGQGTRLTVV.

This chain uses TRBV28 with TRBJ2-4; D gene uncertain. Trimming shortened V by 5 bases and J by 7 bases, and 15 bases separated the two germline ends. The length of the CDR3 is 14 residues. Germline V lookup: CDR1 MDHEN, CDR2 SYDVKM. The CDR3 DNA reads TGTGCCAGCAGTGGGGTTCTGGAATTGAACATTCAGTACTTC. Amino acids: CASSGVLELNIQYF.

This clone was observed once. V usage is TRBV6-4 and J usage is TRBJ2-7; 12 bases agree with TRBD1. The CDR3 loop spans 14 amino acids. CDR1 and CDR2 from the germline V gene are MRHNA and SNTAGT. V shed 3 bases and J 6 bases; nucleotides not matched to a gene: 3. This CDR3 reads CASSEGTGGGEQYF. CDR3 coding DNA: TGTGCCAGCAGTGAAGGGACAGGGGGCGGCGAGCAGTACTTC.

The V gene is TRBV28, the J gene TRBJ2-7; 12 bases line up with TRBD1. V lost 4 bases, J lost 5 bases, and 9 bases stayed unmatched. This CDR3 has 16 residues. Germline CDR1 and CDR2: MDHEN and SYDVKM. The CDR3 here is CASSSTGTGGLHEQYF. CDR3 nucleotide sequence: TGTGCCAGCAGTTCCACCGGGACAGGGGGCTTACACGAGCAGTACTTC.

The chain carries TRBV5-1 and TRBJ1-2, with 7 bases matching TRBD1. Germline lookup yields CDR1 SGHRS and CDR2 YFSETQ. Trimming took 3 bases from V and 4 from J; bases not matched to a gene: 9. This CDR3 spans 15 amino acids. CDR3 loop: CASSSQGDPGYGYTF. Here the CDR3 DNA reads TGCGCCAGCAGCTCTCAGGGGGATCCCGGCTATGGCTACACCTTC.

In the case of this clone: Other DNA variants within this sample encode the same CDR3. This chain joins TRBV15 and TRBJ2-7, with D hard to call. V shed 3 bases and J shed 2 bases, with 8 bases lying between them. The CDR3 contains 13 residues. The V gene's germline CDR1 is LNHNV and CDR2 YYDKDF (reference sequence). In nucleotides, the CDR3 is TGTGCCACCAGCAGGGGCCGAACCTACGAGCAGTACTTC. Amino acids: CATSRGRTYEQYF.

This clone was picked up a small number of times. The J gene is TRBJ1-3, the V gene TRBV29-1; unclear D gene. Germline V CDR1 and CDR2: SQVTM, ANQGSEA. This CDR3 has 11 amino acids. V was clipped by 1 base and J by 9 bases, with 7 bases between them. The CDR3 sequence is CSVEGFGTIYF. The CDR3 DNA sequence: TGCAGCGTTGAAGGGTTCGGCACCATATATTTT.

The chain employs TRBV29-1 and TRBJ1-1; D unresolved. The CDR3 loop spans 16 amino acids. V was pared by 4 bases and J by 4 bases, with 22 bases between. Germline CDR1 reads SQVTM; CDR2 reads ANQGSEA. The DNA for the CDR3 is TGCAGCGTTGCGGGAACCTCATCGGGGAGGGCCACTGAAGCTTTCTTT. Its protein is CSVAGTSSGRATEAFF.

Details on this clone: The same CDR3 arises from other DNA sequences in this sample as well. The chain uses TRBV7-9 and TRBJ1-4, with D possibly TRBD1 on 6 matching bases. Per the germline V gene, CDR1 is SEHNR and CDR2 is FQNEAQ (reference sequence). CDR3 length: 14 amino acids. V lost 5 bases and J lost 4, with 11 bases in between. This chain's CDR3 is CASSPTGDNEKLFF. The CDR3 DNA is TGTGCCAGCAGCCCGACAGGAGATAATGAAAAACTGTTTTTT.

V usage is TRBV6-5 and J usage is TRBJ1-1; D ambiguous. The germline V gene encodes CDR1 MNHEY and CDR2 SVGAGI. The ends were cut back, 6 bases at V and 0 bases at J, with 11 bases in the middle. The CDR3 spans 14 residues. The CDR3 protein is CASSLRSMNTEAFF. The CDR3 DNA reads as TGTGCCAGCAGCCTACGGTCGATGAACACTGAAGCTTTCTTT.

For this clone: This sample also contains other DNA sequences that code for the same CDR3. The gene calls are TRBV7-2 and TRBJ2-7, with 8 bases identical to TRBD1. Germline V gene sequence: CDR1 SGHTA, CDR2 FQGNSA. Trimming cost V 2 bases and J 6 bases; bases outside gene matches: 3. This CDR3 has 13 residues. CDR3 residues: CASSLRQGSEQYF. The CDR3 DNA sequence: TGTGCCAGCAGCTTAAGACAGGGGTCCGAGCAGTACTTC.

The chain joins TRBV12-5 to TRBJ2-5; 7 bases align to TRBD2. The CDR3 totals 14 residues. Unmatched junction bases numbered 3, after V lost 1 base and J lost 4 bases. CDR1 LGHNT and CDR2 FRNRAP come from the germline V gene. CDR3 in DNA: TGTGCTAGTGGTTTGGGGCGGGAGACAGAGACCCAGTACTTC. It codes for CASGLGRETETQYF.

In regard to this clone: The sample carries other DNA sequences with the same CDR3. The chain links TRBV5-1 to TRBJ2-5; D unresolved. V was pared by 1 base and J by 5 bases, with 9 bases between. Per germline, CDR1 SGHRS and CDR2 YFSETQ. This CDR3 is 13 amino acids long. The CDR3 loop reads CASSLNPRETQYF. The CDR3 DNA sequence: TGCGCCAGCAGCTTGAACCCACGCGAGACCCAGTACTTC.

This chain uses TRBV7-9 with TRBJ1-2; 10 bases align to TRBD1. V was pared by 4 bases and J by 4 bases, with 6 bases of the junction left unmatched. Germline CDR1 is SEHNR and CDR2 is FQNEAQ (reference sequence). The CDR3 loop spans 15 amino acids. CDR3 bases: TGTGCCAGCAGCTACGGGACAGGGGCTACCTATGGCTACACCTTC. Translating gives CASSYGTGATYGYTF.

The chain carries TRBV2 and TRBJ2-5; D is uncertain. This CDR3 has 13 amino acids. The V end lost 4 bases, the J end lost 5 bases, and 11 bases lay between the germline ends. The germline gives CDR1 SNHLY, CDR2 FYNNEI. CDR3 region: CASSGEARETQYF. CDR3 DNA: TGTGCCAGCAGTGGGGAAGCTCGGGAGACCCAGTACTTC. Full variable domain (remainder filled in from reference TRBV2 and TRBJ2-5): EPEVTQTPSHQVTQMGQEVILRCVPISNHLYFYWYRQILGQKVEFLVSFYNNEISEKSEIFDDQFSVERPDGSNFTLKIRSTKLEDSAMYFCASSGEARETQYFGPGTRLLVL.

The chain has TRBV7-9 and TRBJ1-1; TRBD1 aligns across 7 bases. This CDR3 comprises 14 residues. CDR1 is SEHNR and CDR2 is FQNEAQ in the germline V gene (reference sequence). The V segment lost 1 base and the J segment 4 bases; nucleotides outside the gene matches: 3. CDR3 amino acids: CASSLVNRGTEAFF. CDR3 bases: TGTGCCAGCAGCTTAGTTAACAGGGGCACTGAAGCTTTCTTT. The full variable domain, its missing parts supplied by reference TRBV7-9 and TRBJ1-1, is DTGVSQNPRHKITKRGQNVTFRCDPISEHNRLYWYRQTLGQGPEFLTYFQNEAQLEKSRLLSDRFSAERPKGSFSTLEIQRTEQGDSAMYLCASSLVNRGTEAFFGQGTRLTVV.

This clone was found a few times. Other DNA sequences in the sample encode the same CDR3. The chain links TRBV7-9 to TRBJ1-1; D not certain. The germline V gene has CDR1 SEHNR and CDR2 FQNEAQ (reference sequence). The CDR3 spans 11 residues. V lost 3 bases and J lost 4, with 3 bases in between. CDR3 loop: CASSLTTEAFF. CDR3 coding DNA: TGTGCCAGCAGCTTGACCACTGAAGCTTTCTTT.

The chain uses TRBV18 and TRBJ2-1; 8 bases line up with TRBD2. Germline V gene data show CDR1 as KGHSH and CDR2 as LQKENI. The CDR3 length is 16 residues. The ends lost 0 bases at V and 2 bases at J; junction bases unmatched: 3. The DNA of the CDR3 is TGTGCCAGCTCACCACCCGAAGCGGGGGCCTACAATGAGCAGTTCTTC. It is translated as CASSPPEAGAYNEQFF.

The chain uses TRBV4-3 and TRBJ2-1; D could derive from TRBD1 or TRBD2 (5 bases each). V dropped 0 bases and J dropped 13 bases, with 16 bases sitting between them. Germline CDR1 LGHNA, CDR2 YSLEER. The CDR3 runs 14 residues. The CDR3 DNA reads as TGCGCCAGCAGCCAAGATGGGGACCGGGATACACAGTTCTTC. This encodes CASSQDGDRDTQFF.

The chain employs TRBV6-6 and TRBJ1-2; possible D gene TRBD1, 6 bases. In germline, CDR1 is MNHNY, CDR2 SVGAGI (reference sequence). This CDR3 spans 14 amino acids. Trimming stripped 6 bases from V and 5 bases from J, with 16 bases between. CDR3 region: CASRQGGVFYGYTF. The CDR3 DNA is TGTGCCAGCAGGCAAGGGGGGGTTTTTTATGGCTACACCTTC.

The chain is built from TRBV18 and TRBJ2-3, with D perhaps matching TRBD1 (6 bases). CDR3 length: 16 amino acids. CDR1 KGHSH and CDR2 LQKENI come from the germline V gene. Trimming shortened V by 2 bases and J by 6 bases, and 18 bases separated the two germline ends. The CDR3 DNA follows: TGTGCCAGCTCACCAGACCGGCCAGGGGAATTCGATACGCAGTATTTT. Translating it yields CASSPDRPGEFDTQYF.

For this clone: The sample has other DNA sequences that encode this CDR3 too. The genes are TRBV2 and TRBJ2-5; tentative D call: TRBD2 (5 bases). V shed 9 bases and J shed 0 bases, with 8 bases lying between them. The CDR3 contains 12 residues. CDR1 is SNHLY and CDR2 is FYNNEI in the germline V gene. CDR3 sequence reads: CASRGDQETQYF. The DNA for the CDR3 is TGTGCCAGTCGGGGAGACCAAGAGACCCAGTACTTC.

The chain combines TRBV5-1 with TRBJ2-1; TRBD1 is a possible D gene (5 bases). Trimming cost V 4 bases and J 6 bases, with 14 bases left between them. The CDR3 is 14 amino acids. Per germline, CDR1 SGHRS and CDR2 YFSETQ. The DNA of the CDR3 is TGCGCCAGCAGCACCGGACACTTAACCAATGAGCAGTTCTTC. It encodes CASSTGHLTNEQFF. The complete variable domain, with remaining parts taken from reference TRBV5-1 and TRBJ2-1, reads KAGVTQTPRYLIKTRGQQVTLSCSPISGHRSVSWYQQTPGQGLQFLFEYFSETQRNKGNFPGRFSGRQFSNSRSEMNVSTLELGDSALYLCASSTGHLTNEQFFGPGTRLTVL.

The count of this clone is one. This sequence joins TRBV7-9 and TRBJ2-2; 9 bases match TRBD2. The germline V gene encodes CDR1 SEHNR and CDR2 FQNEAQ (reference sequence). J was trimmed by 4 bases and V by 2 bases; bases with no gene match: 5. CDR3 length: 16 amino acids. The CDR3 bases are TGTGCCAGCAGCTTAAACAGCGGGAGGCCCACCGGGGAGCTGTTTTTT. Protein: CASSLNSGRPTGELFF.

CDR3 loop: CASSLIAGRSYGYTF. CDR3 sequence (DNA): TGTGCCAGCAGTTTAATTGCAGGGCGATCCTACGGCTACACCTTC. This chain connects TRBV27 to TRBJ1-2, with D tentatively TRBD1 (5 bases). CDR1 is MNHEY and CDR2 is SMNVEV in the germline V gene (reference sequence). The CDR3 runs to 15 residues. V was trimmed by 2 bases and J by 8 bases, leaving 18 bases between them.

This clone came up once. The chain is built from TRBV4-1 and TRBJ2-6, with D tentatively TRBD1 (6 bases). Germline-derived CDR1 and CDR2 are MGHRA and YSYEKL. Trimming left V 8 bases short and J 0 bases short, with 14 bases between. The CDR3 has 16 amino acids. The CDR3 bases are TGCGCCAGCTATGGACAGTTCACCTCTGGGGCCAACGTCCTGACTTTC. Translating gives CASYGQFTSGANVLTF.